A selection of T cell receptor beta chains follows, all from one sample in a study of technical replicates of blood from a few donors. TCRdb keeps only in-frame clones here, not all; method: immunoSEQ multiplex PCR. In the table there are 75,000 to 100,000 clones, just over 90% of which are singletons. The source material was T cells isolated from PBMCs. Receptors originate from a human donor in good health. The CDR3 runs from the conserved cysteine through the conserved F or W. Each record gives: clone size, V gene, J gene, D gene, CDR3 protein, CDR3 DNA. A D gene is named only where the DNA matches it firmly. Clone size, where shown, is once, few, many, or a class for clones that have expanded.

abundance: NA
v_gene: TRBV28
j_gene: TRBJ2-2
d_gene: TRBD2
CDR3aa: CASSLRSGRNTGELFF
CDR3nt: TGTGCCAGCAGTTTACGCAGCGGGAGGAACACCGGGGAGCTGTTTTTT

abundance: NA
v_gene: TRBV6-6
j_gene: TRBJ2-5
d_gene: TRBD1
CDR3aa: CASSGPRDRGQETQYF
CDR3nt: TGTGCCAGCAGTGGGCCCCGGGACAGGGGGCAAGAGACCCAGTACTTC

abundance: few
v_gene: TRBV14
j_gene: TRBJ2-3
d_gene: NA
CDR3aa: CASSQEATDTQYF
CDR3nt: TGTGCCAGCAGCCAAGAAGCGACAGATACGCAGTATTTT

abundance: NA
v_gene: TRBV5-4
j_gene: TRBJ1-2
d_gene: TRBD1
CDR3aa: CASSFWGTGPYGYTF
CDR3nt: TGTGCCAGCAGCTTTTGGGGGACAGGGCCCTATGGCTACACCTTC

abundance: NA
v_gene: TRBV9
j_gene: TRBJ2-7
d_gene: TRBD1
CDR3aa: CASSAGQGAEQYF
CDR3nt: TGTGCCAGCAGCGCCGGACAGGGGGCCGAGCAGTACTTC

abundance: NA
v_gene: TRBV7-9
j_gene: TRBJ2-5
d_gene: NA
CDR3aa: CASSLSTQETQYF
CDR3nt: TGTGCCAGCAGCTTATCAACACAAGAGACCCAGTACTTC

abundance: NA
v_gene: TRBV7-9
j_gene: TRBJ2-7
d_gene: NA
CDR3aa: CASSPTTYEQYF
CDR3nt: TGTGCCAGCAGCCCTACGACCTACGAGCAGTACTTC

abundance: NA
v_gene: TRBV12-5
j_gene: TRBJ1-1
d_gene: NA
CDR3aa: CASGRAEGSEAFF
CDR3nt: TGTGCTAGTGGTCGCGCCGAGGGCAGTGAAGCTTTCTTT

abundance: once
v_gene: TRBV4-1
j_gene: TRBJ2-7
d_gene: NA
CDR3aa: CASSHGSRGDAYEQYF
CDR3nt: TGCGCCAGCAGCCATGGGTCCAGGGGCGATGCCTACGAGCAGTACTTC

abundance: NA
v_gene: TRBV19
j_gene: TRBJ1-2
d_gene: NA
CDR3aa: CASSIPGVGWGYTF
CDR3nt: TGTGCCAGTAGTATTCCGGGGGTCGGTTGGGGCTACACCTTC

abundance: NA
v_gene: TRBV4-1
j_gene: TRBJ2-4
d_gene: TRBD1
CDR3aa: CASSITQGAKNIQYF
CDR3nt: TGCGCCAGCAGCATCACACAGGGGGCCAAAAACATTCAGTACTTC

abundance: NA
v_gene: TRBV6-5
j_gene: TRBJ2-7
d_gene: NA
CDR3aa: CASTDAPGEGEQYF
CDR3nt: TGTGCCAGCACCGACGCCCCAGGGGAGGGCGAGCAGTACTTC

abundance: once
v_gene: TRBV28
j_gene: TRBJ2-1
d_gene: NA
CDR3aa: CASSLGGRTNNEQFF
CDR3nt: TGTGCCAGCAGTTTAGGGGGCAGAACTAACAATGAGCAGTTCTTC

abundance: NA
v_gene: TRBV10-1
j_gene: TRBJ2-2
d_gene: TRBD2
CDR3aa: CASSASLAATGELFF
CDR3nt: TGCGCCAGCAGTGCATCACTAGCGGCCACCGGGGAGCTGTTTTTT

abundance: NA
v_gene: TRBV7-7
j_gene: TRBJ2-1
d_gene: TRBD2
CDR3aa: CASSFVQRGGNSYNEQFF
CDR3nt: TGTGCTAGCAGCTTTGTTCAGCGGGGGGGCAACTCCTACAATGAGCAGTTCTTC

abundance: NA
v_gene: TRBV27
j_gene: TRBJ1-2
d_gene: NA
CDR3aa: CASSSRGRGVDGYTF
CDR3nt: TGTGCCAGCAGCTCAAGGGGCAGGGGCGTCGATGGCTACACCTTC

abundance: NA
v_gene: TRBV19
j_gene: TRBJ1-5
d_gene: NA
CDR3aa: CASSDQGVGNQPQHF
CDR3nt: TGTGCCAGTAGTGATCAGGGTGTCGGCAATCAGCCCCAGCATTTT

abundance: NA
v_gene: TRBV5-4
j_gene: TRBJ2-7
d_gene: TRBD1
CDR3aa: CASSPGQGMGSSYEQYF
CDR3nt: TGTGCCAGCAGCCCGGGACAGGGGATGGGGTCCTCCTACGAGCAGTACTTC

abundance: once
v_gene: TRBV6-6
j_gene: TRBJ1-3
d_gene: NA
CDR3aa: CASSDSRTAGNTIYF
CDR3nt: TGTGCCAGCAGTGATTCTCGGACAGCTGGAAACACCATATATTTT

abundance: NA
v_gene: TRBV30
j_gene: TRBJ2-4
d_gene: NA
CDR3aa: CAWRLRDLAKNIQYF
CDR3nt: TGTGCCTGGAGATTGCGGGATCTAGCCAAAAACATTCAGTACTTC

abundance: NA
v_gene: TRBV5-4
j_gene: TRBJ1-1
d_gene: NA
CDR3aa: CASSSSLQGNTEAFF
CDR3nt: TGTGCCAGCAGTTCCTCCCTACAGGGGAACACTGAAGCTTTCTTT

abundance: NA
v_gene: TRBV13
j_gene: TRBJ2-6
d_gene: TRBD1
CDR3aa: CASSLGQGAWGANVLTF
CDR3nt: TGTGCCAGCAGCCTGGGACAGGGGGCATGGGGGGCCAACGTCCTGACTTTC

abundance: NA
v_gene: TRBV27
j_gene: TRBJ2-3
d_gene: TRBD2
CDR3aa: CASSFSGTSGSMDTQYF
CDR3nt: TGTGCCAGCAGTTTCTCAGGGACTAGCGGGTCAATGGATACGCAGTATTTT

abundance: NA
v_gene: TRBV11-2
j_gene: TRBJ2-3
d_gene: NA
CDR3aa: CASSSSLGGTDTQYF
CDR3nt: TGTGCCAGCAGCTCTAGCTTAGGTGGCACAGATACGCAGTATTTT

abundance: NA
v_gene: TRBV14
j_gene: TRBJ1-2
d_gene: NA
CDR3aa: CASSLYDNSNYGYTF
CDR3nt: TGTGCCAGCAGCCTCTATGACAACAGTAACTATGGCTACACCTTC

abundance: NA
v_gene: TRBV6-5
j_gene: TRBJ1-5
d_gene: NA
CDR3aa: CASRQGAYSNQPQHF
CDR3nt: TGTGCCAGCAGACAGGGAGCTTATAGCAATCAGCCCCAGCATTTT

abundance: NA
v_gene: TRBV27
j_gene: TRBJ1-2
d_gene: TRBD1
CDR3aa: CASSSTWDRGGHGYTF
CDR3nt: TGTGCCAGCAGTTCCACTTGGGACAGGGGCGGACATGGCTACACCTTC

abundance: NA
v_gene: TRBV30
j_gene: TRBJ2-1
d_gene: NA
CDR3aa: CAWSYLGREQFF
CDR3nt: TGTGCCTGGAGTTACTTGGGCCGTGAGCAGTTCTTC

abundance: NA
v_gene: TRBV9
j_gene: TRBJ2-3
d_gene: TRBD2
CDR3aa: CASSVGISGGTDTQYF
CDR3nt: TGTGCCAGCAGCGTAGGGATTAGCGGGGGGACAGATACGCAGTATTTT

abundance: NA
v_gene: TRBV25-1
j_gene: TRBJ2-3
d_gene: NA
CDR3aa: CASSESPSSETDTQYF
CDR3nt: TGTGCCAGCAGTGAATCACCTAGCTCGGAAACAGATACGCAGTATTTT

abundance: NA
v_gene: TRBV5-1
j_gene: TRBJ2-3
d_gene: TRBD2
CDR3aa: CASSLALPGTSFAQYF
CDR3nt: TGCGCCAGCAGCTTGGCCCTTCCCGGGACTAGTTTTGCGCAGTATTTT

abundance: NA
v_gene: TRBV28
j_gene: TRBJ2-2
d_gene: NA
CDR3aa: CAGGGLATGELFF
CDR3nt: TGTGCCGGGGGGGGGCTAGCGACCGGGGAGCTGTTTTTT

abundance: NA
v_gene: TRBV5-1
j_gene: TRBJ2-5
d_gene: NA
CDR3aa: CASSVRGQETQYF
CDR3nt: TGCGCCAGCAGTGTAAGGGGGCAAGAGACCCAGTACTTC

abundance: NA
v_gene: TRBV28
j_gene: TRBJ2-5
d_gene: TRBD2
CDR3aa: CASTELALETQYF
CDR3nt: TGTGCCAGCACCGAACTAGCGCTGGAGACCCAGTACTTC

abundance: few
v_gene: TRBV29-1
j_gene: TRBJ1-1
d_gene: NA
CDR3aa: CSVEGGGTFLGEAFF
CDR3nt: TGCAGCGTTGAAGGCGGAGGGACCTTTCTTGGGGAAGCTTTCTTT

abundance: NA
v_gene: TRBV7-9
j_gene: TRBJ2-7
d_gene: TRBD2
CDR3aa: CASSPAGTSGGYEQYF
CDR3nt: TGTGCCAGCAGCCCCGCTGGGACTAGCGGGGGCTACGAGCAGTACTTC

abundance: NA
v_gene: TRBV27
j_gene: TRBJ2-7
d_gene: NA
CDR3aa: CASSYGARYEQYF
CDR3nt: TGTGCCAGCAGTTATGGGGCGAGATACGAGCAGTACTTC

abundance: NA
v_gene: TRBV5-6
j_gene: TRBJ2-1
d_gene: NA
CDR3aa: CASSLGAGSYNEQFF
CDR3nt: TGTGCCAGCAGCTTGGGGGCGGGCTCCTACAATGAGCAGTTCTTC

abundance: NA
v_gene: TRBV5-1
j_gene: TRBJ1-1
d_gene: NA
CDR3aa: CASKEARNTEAFF
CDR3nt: TGCGCCAGCAAAGAAGCTCGAAACACTGAAGCTTTCTTT

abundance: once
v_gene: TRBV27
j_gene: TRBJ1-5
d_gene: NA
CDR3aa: CASSPMTGSGRPQHF
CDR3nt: TGTGCCAGCAGTCCTATGACAGGATCGGGGCGGCCCCAGCATTTT

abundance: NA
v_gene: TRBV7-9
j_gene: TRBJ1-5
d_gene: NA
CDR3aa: CASSPGTHNQPQHF
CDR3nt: TGTGCCAGCAGCCCCGGGACTCACAATCAGCCCCAGCATTTT

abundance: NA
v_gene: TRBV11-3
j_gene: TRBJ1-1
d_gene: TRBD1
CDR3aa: CASTTSTGDNTEAFF
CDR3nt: TGTGCCAGCACCACTTCCACAGGGGATAACACTGAAGCTTTCTTT

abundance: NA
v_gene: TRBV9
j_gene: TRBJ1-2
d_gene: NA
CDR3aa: CASSVATANWGYTF
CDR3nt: TGTGCCAGCAGCGTAGCTACCGCGAACTGGGGCTACACCTTC

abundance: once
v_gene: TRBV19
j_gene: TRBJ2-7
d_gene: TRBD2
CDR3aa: CASSKTGTSSYEQYF
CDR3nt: TGTGCCAGTAGTAAAACCGGGACTAGCTCCTACGAGCAGTACTTC

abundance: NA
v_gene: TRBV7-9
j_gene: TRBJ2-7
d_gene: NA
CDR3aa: CASTDTTSPSSYEQYF
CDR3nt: TGTGCCAGCACGGACACCACTAGCCCCAGCTCCTACGAGCAGTACTTC

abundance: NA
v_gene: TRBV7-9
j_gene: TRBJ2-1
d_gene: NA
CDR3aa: CASSLDNEQFF
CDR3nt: TGTGCCAGCAGCCTCGACAATGAGCAGTTCTTC

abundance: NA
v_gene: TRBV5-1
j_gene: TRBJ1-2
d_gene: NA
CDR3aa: CASSLVRNYGYTF
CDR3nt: TGCGCCAGCAGCTTGGTCAGAAACTATGGCTACACCTTC

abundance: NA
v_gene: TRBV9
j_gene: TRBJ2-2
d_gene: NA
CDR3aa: CASSDGTKNTGELFF
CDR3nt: TGTGCCAGCAGCGACGGGACAAAGAACACCGGGGAGCTGTTTTTT

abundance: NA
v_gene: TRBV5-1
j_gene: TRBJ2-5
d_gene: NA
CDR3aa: CASSLGGEYETQYF
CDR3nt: TGCGCCAGCAGCTTAGGGGGGGAGTACGAGACCCAGTACTTC

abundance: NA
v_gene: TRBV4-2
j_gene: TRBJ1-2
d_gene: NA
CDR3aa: CASSHLEREDGYTF
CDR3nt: NA